In its sample, the clone carrying this TCR beta chain was seen a few times. TCRdb redid the calling of the RT-PCR reads with MiXCR, one entry per CDR3 protein. Of about a million distinct CDR3 sequences listed, roughly 18% were seen once; the top ten hold around 6%. This sample is part of a study of patients and donors after allogeneic stem cell transplantation. The CDR3 loop spans 14 amino acids. The germline V and J ends were trimmed by 1 base and 5 bases, with 12 bases remaining between them. Sequencing was done on a sample of blood, either unsorted or a sorted T cell fraction (not recorded which). The chain is built from TRBV12-3 or TRBV12-4 and TRBJ2-7; D call uncertain. The receptor was isolated from a human donor who was either an allogeneic HSCT recipient or a stem cell or donor lymphocyte infusion donor (not recorded which). It is not recorded whose cells these are; they may come from a transplant donor. The CDR3 loop reads CASSLVMGDHEQYF. CDR3 bases: TGTGCCAGCAGTTTAGTAATGGGTGACCACGAGCAGTACTTC.